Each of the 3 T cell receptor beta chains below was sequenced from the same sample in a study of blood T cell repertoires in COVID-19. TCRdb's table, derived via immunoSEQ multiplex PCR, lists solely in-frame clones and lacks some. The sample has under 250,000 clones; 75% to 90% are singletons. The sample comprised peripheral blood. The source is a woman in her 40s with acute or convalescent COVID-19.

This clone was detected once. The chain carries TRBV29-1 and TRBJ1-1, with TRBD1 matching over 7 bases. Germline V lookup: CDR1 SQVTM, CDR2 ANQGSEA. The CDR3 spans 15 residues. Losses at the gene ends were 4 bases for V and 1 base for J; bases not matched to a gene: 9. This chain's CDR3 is CSVGEGGRANTEAFF. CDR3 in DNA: TGCAGCGTTGGCGAAGGGGGCAGGGCGAACACTGAAGCTTTCTTT. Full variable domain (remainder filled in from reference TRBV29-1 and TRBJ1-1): SAVISQKPSRDICQRGTSLTIQCQVDSQVTMMFWYRQQPGQSLTLIATANQGSEATYESGFVIDKFPISRPNLTFSTLTVSNMSPEDSSIYLCSVGEGGRANTEAFFGQGTRLTVV.

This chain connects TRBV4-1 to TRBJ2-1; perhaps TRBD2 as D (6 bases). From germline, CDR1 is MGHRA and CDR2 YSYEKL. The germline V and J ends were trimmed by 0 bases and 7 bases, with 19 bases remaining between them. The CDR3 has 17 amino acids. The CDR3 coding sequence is TGCGCCAGCAGCCAAGAGGGTGTAACGGGGAGGAGGAATGAGCAGTTCTTC. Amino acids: CASSQEGVTGRRNEQFF.

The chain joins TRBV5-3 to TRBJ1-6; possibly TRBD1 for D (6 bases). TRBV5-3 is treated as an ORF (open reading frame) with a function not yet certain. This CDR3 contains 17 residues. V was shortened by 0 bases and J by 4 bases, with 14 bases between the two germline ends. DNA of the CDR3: TGTGCCAGAAGCTTGGCTCGTCGCAGGGGTTATAATTCACCCCTCCACTTT. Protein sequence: CARSLARRRGYNSPLHF.